The next 6 T cell receptor beta chains were all read from a single sample in a study of blood T cell repertoires in COVID-19 (dated by TCRdb to the early 2020s). Preparation of the library involved the immunoSEQ multiplex PCR assay. Held by TCRdb, this immuneACCESS table contains in-frame sequences only and omits some clones. Under half of the omission traces to an unresolved V gene where checked; the cause of the rest is unknown. This sample lists roughly 82,000 clones; around 82% were detected once. Over 15% of the sample is in the top ten clones. The sequenced sample consisted of peripheral blood. The source of these receptors is a woman aged 55-70 years with acute or convalescent COVID-19.

V is TRBV6-5 and J is TRBJ2-2, with D possibly being TRBD1 (6 bases). Trimming pared 4 bases from V and 6 bases from J, leaving 15 bases between. The CDR3 is 15 residues long. CDR1 and CDR2 from the germline V gene are MNHEY and SVGAGI. DNA of the CDR3: TGTGCCAGCAGTTCCCCCACAGGGCTTGCCGGGGAGCTGTTTTTT. This sequence encodes CASSSPTGLAGELFF.

CDR3 in DNA: TGCGCCAGCACCCTCGGGACAGGGCGTTCCTACGAGCAGTACTTC. Translation gives CASTLGTGRSYEQYF. V usage is TRBV5-1 and J usage is TRBJ2-7; the match to TRBD1 covers 9 bases. The CDR3 extends over 15 amino acids. Germline values: CDR1 SGHRS, CDR2 YFSETQ. V shed 6 bases, J shed 1 base, and the junction held 8 bases outside the gene matches.

The DNA for the CDR3 is TGTGCCTGGAGTGGGGGACAGGACTCCTACAATGAGCAGTTCTTC. Amino acid sequence: CAWSGGQDSYNEQFF. The chain couples TRBV30 to TRBJ2-1; 8 bases align to TRBD1. Germline CDR1 and CDR2: GTSNPN and SVGIG (reference sequence). This CDR3 has 15 amino acids. After removal of 1 base from V and 0 bases from J, the junction contained 2 bases not matched to a gene.

CDR3 region: CAIRGPRQGARTGYTF. CDR3 sequence (DNA): TGTGCCATCAGGGGGCCCCGGCAGGGGGCGAGGACTGGCTACACCTTC. The chain recombines TRBV21-1 with TRBJ1-2; the DNA was not used to check the table's D call, TRBD1. TRBV21-1 is given as a pseudogene. The CDR3 is made up of 16 amino acids.

The chain carries TRBV7-3 and TRBJ2-5; 8 positions match TRBD2. V trimming: 4 bases; J trimming: 4 bases; junction bases outside the gene matches: 5. The CDR3 covers 14 residues. Germline V gene data show CDR1 as SGHTA and CDR2 as FQGTGA. The CDR3 loop reads CASSSAGGRETQYF. For the CDR3, the DNA is TGTGCCAGCAGCTCGGCGGGGGGTAGAGAGACCCAGTACTTC.

This clone was seen only a few times. The V and J genes are TRBV7-8 and TRBJ1-5; weak D call: TRBD1 (6 bases). Germline V lookup: CDR1 SGHVS, CDR2 FQNEAQ. V was cut by 2 bases and J by 8 bases, with 22 bases left in between. The CDR3 loop spans 17 amino acids. The CDR3 here is CASSLFGTGGASEPQHF. The DNA of the CDR3 is TGTGCCAGCAGCTTATTCGGAACTGGGGGGGCAAGCGAGCCCCAGCATTTT.